What follows is one T cell receptor (beta chain) and its context. As yet, its antigen is unknown. The sample comes from a study of cytomegalovirus exposure and HLA in healthy donors. Study-level points and caveats: For most TCR beta V segments, an earlier analysis put the productive rate at about 87% or about 30% of the time.

This CDR3 is built from 13 residues. Trimming left V 1 base short and J 1 base short, with 5 bases between. Germline values: CDR1 SGHAT, CDR2 FQNNGV. In the PCR, 60 Vbeta and 13 Jbeta primers were used. TCRdb's table, derived via immunoSEQ multiplex PCR, lists solely in-frame clones and lacks some. The sample lists 160,000 or so clones; over 75% were seen once. The genes are TRBV11-2 and TRBJ2-7; TRBD2 is a possible D gene (5 bases). The clonotype comes from a man between 40 and 49 years old in good health and CMV-seropositive. Sequencing was carried out using PBMCs. The CDR3 sequence: CASSLAGSYEQYF. CDR3 in DNA: TGTGCCAGCAGCTTAGCGGGATCCTACGAGCAGTACTTC.